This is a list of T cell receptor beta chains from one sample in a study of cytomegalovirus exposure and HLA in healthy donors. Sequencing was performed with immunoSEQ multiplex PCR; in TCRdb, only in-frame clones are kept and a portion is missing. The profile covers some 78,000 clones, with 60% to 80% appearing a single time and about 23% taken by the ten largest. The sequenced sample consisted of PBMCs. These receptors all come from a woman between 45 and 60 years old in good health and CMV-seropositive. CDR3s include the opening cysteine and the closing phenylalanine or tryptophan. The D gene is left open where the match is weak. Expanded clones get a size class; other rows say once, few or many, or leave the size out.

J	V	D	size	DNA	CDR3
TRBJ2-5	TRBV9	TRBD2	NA	TGTGCCAGCAGCTCCTCTAGCGGGGGGCAAAAAGAGACCCAGTACTTC	CASSSSSGGQKETQYF
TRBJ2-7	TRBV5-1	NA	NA	TGCGCCAGCAGCTTGGCCGGTCAGGGAAAGGGCGAGCAGTACTTC	CASSLAGQGKGEQYF
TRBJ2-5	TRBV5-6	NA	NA	TGTGCCAGCAGCTTCCGACAAAAGGAGACCCAGTACTTC	CASSFRQKETQYF
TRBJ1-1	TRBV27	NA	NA	TGTGCCAGCAGTACGTTGAGTGGGAACACTGAAGCTTTCTTT	CASSTLSGNTEAFF
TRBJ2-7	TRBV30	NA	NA	TGTGCCTGGACCAGGGGATATGCCTACGAGCAGTACTTC	CAWTRGYAYEQYF
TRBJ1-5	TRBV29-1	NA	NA	TGCAGCGTAAGCTTGGGCGGCAATCAGCCCCAGCATTTT	CSVSLGGNQPQHF
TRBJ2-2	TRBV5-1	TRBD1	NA	TGCGCCAGCAGCTGGCCGACAGGGGACGCAACATCGAACACCGGGGAGCTGTTTTTT	CASSWPTGDATSNTGELFF
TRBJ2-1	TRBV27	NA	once	TGTGCCAGCAGCGCCCACAGGGCAAGCTCCTACAATGAGCAGTTCTTC	CASSAHRASSYNEQFF
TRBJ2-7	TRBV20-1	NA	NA	TGCAGTGCGGCCCGAGACTACGAGCAGTGCTTC	CSAARDYEQCF
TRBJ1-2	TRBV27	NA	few	TGTGCCAGCAGTTTTAGGCCCCACGATGATGCGGCCTATGGCTACACCTTC	CASSFRPHDDAAYGYTF
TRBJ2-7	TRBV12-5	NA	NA	TGTGCTAGTGGTTTGGTCAACGCAGAGGCCCGGAGGGAGCAGTACTTC	CASGLVNAEARREQYF
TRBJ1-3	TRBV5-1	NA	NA	TGCGCCAGCAGCTTCCAGGGGAATAGGGGAAACACCATATATTTT	CASSFQGNRGNTIYF
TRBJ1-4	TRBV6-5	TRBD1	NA	TGTGCCAGCCGGACAGGGGGCAGTGAAAAACTGTTTTTT	CASRTGGSEKLFF
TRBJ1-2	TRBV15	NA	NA	TGTGCCACCAGCAGGGCAGGGGACATTAACTATGGCTACACCTTC	CATSRAGDINYGYTF
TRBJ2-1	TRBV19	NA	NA	TGTGCCAGTAGCCTAGTGGGGGGGCCGAATGAGCAGTTCTTC	CASSLVGGPNEQFF
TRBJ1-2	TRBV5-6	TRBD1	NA	TGTGCCAGCAGCTTCGGGACAGCTCCGGATGGCTACACCTTC	CASSFGTAPDGYTF
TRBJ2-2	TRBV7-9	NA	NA	TGTGCCAGCAGCAGTATGAGGACCGGGGAGCTGTTTTTT	CASSSMRTGELFF
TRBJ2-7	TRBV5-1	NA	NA	TGCGCCAGCAGGCGGACGGACAGTTACTACGGGCAGTACTTC	CASRRTDSYYGQYF
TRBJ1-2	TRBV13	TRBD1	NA	TGTGCCAGCAGCGACACGCGGACAGGGACTCATCTCTATGGCTACACCTTC	CASSDTRTGTHLYGYTF
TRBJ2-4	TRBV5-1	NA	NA	TGCGCCAGCAGGCCAGGACTGACGATAGCCAAAAACATTCAGTACTTC	CASRPGLTIAKNIQYF
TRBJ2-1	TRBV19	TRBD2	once	TGTGCCAGTAGTATAGGACTAGCGGTTTACAATGAGCAGTTCTTC	CASSIGLAVYNEQFF
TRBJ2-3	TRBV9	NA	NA	TGTGCCAGCAGCGAGACTCAGCGGGCCCACACAGATACGCAGTATTTT	CASSETQRAHTDTQYF
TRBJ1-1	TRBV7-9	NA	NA	TGTTCCAGCAGCTTAGTTAGCACTGAAGCTTTCTTT	CSSSLVSTEAFF
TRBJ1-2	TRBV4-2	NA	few	TGTGCCAGCAGCCAAGATCTGGGTGGGCGGGGCGGCTACACCTTC	CASSQDLGGRGGYTF
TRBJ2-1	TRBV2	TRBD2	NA	TGTGCCAGCAGTGAAGCCCCGTGGGCGGGGGGCCTTATGAATGAGCAGTTCTTC	CASSEAPWAGGLMNEQFF
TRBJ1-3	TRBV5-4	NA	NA	TGTGCCAGCAGTCCTGGACTGGGAGGAAACACCATATATTTT	CASSPGLGGNTIYF
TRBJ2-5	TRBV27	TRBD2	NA	TGTGCCAGCAGTCGCACTAGCGGGAGCCGTGAGACCCAGTACTTC	CASSRTSGSRETQYF
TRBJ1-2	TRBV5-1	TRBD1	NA	TGCGCCAGCAACCCCGTCCCTGGGACAGGGTCGGTTGGCTACACCTTC	CASNPVPGTGSVGYTF
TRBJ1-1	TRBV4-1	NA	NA	TGCGCCAGCAGCCAAGACGTTCCGGGTGCGTTGGAAACTGAAGCTTTCTTT	CASSQDVPGALETEAFF
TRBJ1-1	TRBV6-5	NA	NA	TGTGCCAGCAGTTACTCGAGCTCCCCGTACACTGAAGCTTTCTTT	CASSYSSSPYTEAFF
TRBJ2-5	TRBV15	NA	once	TGTGCCACCAGCCGGATTAGGGGCGAGTTGGGGACCCAGTACTTC	CATSRIRGELGTQYF
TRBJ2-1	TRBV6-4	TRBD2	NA	TGTGCCAGCAGTAAAACTAGCGGGGTTTGGGATGAGCAGTTCTTC	CASSKTSGVWDEQFF
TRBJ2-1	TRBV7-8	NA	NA	TGTGCCAGCAGCTTATCCTTACTCTATTCCTACAATGAGCAGTTCTTC	CASSLSLLYSYNEQFF
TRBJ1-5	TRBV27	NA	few	TGTGCCAGCAGTTTGAGGGAAAACAATCAGCCCCAGCATTTT	CASSLRENNQPQHF
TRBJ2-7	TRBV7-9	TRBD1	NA	TGTGCCAGCAGAAGTGACAGGGTGGGCGAGCAGTACTTC	CASRSDRVGEQYF
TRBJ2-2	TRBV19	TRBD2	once	TGTGCCAGTAGTAGGCGTAGCGGGGGGGCTGGCACCGGGGAGCTGTTTTTT	CASSRRSGGAGTGELFF
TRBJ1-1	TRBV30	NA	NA	TGTGCCTGGAGGACAGCTTACACTGAAGCTTTCTTT	CAWRTAYTEAFF
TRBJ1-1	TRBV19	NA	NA	TGTGCCAGTAGCAGGGTGGGAGGGAAGCAGAACACTGAAGCTTTCTTT	CASSRVGGKQNTEAFF
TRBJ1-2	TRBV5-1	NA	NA	TGCGCCAGCAGCCAAAACAGTGGGTCAGGCTACACCTTC	CASSQNSGSGYTF
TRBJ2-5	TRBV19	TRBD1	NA	TGTGCCAGTAGTATATGGGACAGGGGGTCCGGATGGGAGACCCAGTACTTC	CASSIWDRGSGWETQYF
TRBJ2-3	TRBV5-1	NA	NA	TGCGCCAGCAGCTTGGTAGTAGCAGATACGCAGTATTTT	CASSLVVADTQYF